Listed below are T cell receptor beta chains from one sample, sequenced in a study of blood T cell repertoires in COVID-19. Here immunoSEQ multiplex PCR was the method, and the copy in TCRdb shows in-frame clones only, minus some. The profile covers over 100,000 clones, with roughly 84% appearing a single time and over 3% taken by the ten largest. The sample comprised PBMCs or T cells enriched from blood (not recorded which). Receptors were obtained from a woman in her twenties or thirties who had recovered from COVID-19. Both conserved end residues are part of each CDR3. D genes are given only for firm matches. Where a row states a size, it is once, few, many or the class of an expanded clone; other rows omit it.

J gene: TRBJ2-5
D gene: TRBD1
V gene: TRBV7-2
clone size: NA
CDR3 protein: CASSLDRRSAQYF
CDR3 DNA: TGTGCCAGCAGCTTGGACAGGAGAAGTGCCCAGTACTTC

J gene: TRBJ1-5
D gene: TRBD1
V gene: TRBV28
clone size: NA
CDR3 protein: CASRQQGAPNQPQHF
CDR3 DNA: TGTGCCAGCAGACAGCAGGGGGCCCCTAATCAGCCCCAGCATTTT

J gene: TRBJ2-2
D gene: TRBD2
V gene: TRBV19
clone size: NA
CDR3 protein: CASRKSGRAGVWDTGELFF
CDR3 DNA: TGTGCCAGTAGAAAATCGGGGAGGGCCGGTGTATGGGACACCGGGGAGCTGTTTTTT

J gene: TRBJ2-1
D gene: NA
V gene: TRBV4-1
clone size: NA
CDR3 protein: CASSQDPGFNEQFF
CDR3 DNA: TGCGCCAGCAGCCAAGATCCAGGGTTCAATGAGCAGTTCTTC

J gene: TRBJ2-2
D gene: TRBD1
V gene: TRBV6-5
clone size: NA
CDR3 protein: CASSYDRGRSGELFF
CDR3 DNA: TGTGCCAGCAGTTACGACAGGGGGCGGTCCGGGGAGCTGTTTTTT

J gene: TRBJ2-7
D gene: NA
V gene: TRBV11-2
clone size: NA
CDR3 protein: CASSPNRVVSYEQYF
CDR3 DNA: TGTGCCAGCAGCCCGAACAGGGTCGTCTCCTACGAGCAGTACTTC

J gene: TRBJ2-2
D gene: TRBD1
V gene: TRBV19
clone size: few
CDR3 protein: CASSSLRGLGGAGELFF
CDR3 DNA: TGTGCCAGTAGCTCCCTGAGGGGGCTAGGTGGGGCCGGGGAGCTGTTTTTT

J gene: TRBJ2-3
D gene: TRBD2
V gene: TRBV6-4
clone size: NA
CDR3 protein: CASSDSAGVGTDTQYF
CDR3 DNA: TGTGCCAGCAGTGACTCTGCGGGAGTGGGCACAGATACGCAGTATTTT

J gene: TRBJ2-5
D gene: NA
V gene: TRBV5-4
clone size: NA
CDR3 protein: CACGVQETQYF
CDR3 DNA: TGTGCCTGCGGGGTCCAAGAGACCCAGTACTTC

J gene: TRBJ1-3
D gene: NA
V gene: TRBV5-1
clone size: NA
CDR3 protein: CASSSFDNSGNTIYF
CDR3 DNA: TGCGCCAGCAGCTCCTTCGACAACTCTGGAAACACCATATATTTT

J gene: TRBJ1-2
D gene: TRBD1
V gene: TRBV5-1
clone size: NA
CDR3 protein: CASSLDRGISNYGYTF
CDR3 DNA: TGCGCCAGCAGCTTGGACAGGGGGATCTCAAACTATGGCTACACCTTC

J gene: TRBJ1-6
D gene: NA
V gene: TRBV30
clone size: NA
CDR3 protein: CAWAYSQGKVNSPLHF
CDR3 DNA: TGTGCCTGGGCGTATTCACAGGGAAAAGTTAATTCACCCCTCCACTTT

J gene: TRBJ2-1
D gene: TRBD2
V gene: TRBV18
clone size: NA
CDR3 protein: CASSPLAGRVDEQFF
CDR3 DNA: TGTGCCAGCTCACCTCTAGCGGGACGGGTCGATGAGCAGTTCTTC

J gene: TRBJ2-5
D gene: TRBD1
V gene: TRBV24-1
clone size: NA
CDR3 protein: CATSGQGAGETQYF
CDR3 DNA: TGTGCCACCAGTGGACAGGGGGCGGGTGAGACCCAGTACTTC

J gene: TRBJ2-7
D gene: TRBD2
V gene: TRBV15
clone size: NA
CDR3 protein: CATSSYQAGPSYEQYF
CDR3 DNA: TGTGCCACCAGCAGTTATCAAGCGGGGCCTAGCTACGAGCAGTACTTC

J gene: TRBJ2-1
D gene: NA
V gene: TRBV11-2
clone size: once
CDR3 protein: CASSLATRAGEQFF
CDR3 DNA: TGTGCCAGCAGCTTAGCCACTAGAGCCGGTGAGCAGTTCTTC

J gene: TRBJ2-7
D gene: TRBD2
V gene: TRBV18
clone size: NA
CDR3 protein: CASSPRGGRPYEQYF
CDR3 DNA: TGTGCCAGCTCACCACGGGGCGGGAGACCCTACGAGCAGTACTTC

J gene: TRBJ2-1
D gene: TRBD2
V gene: TRBV6-4
clone size: NA
CDR3 protein: CASSRLAGDNEQFF
CDR3 DNA: TGTGCCAGCAGTCGCCTAGCGGGAGACAATGAGCAGTTCTTC

J gene: TRBJ2-3
D gene: TRBD2
V gene: TRBV4-1
clone size: NA
CDR3 protein: CASSQDRSGRAGADTQYF
CDR3 DNA: TGCGCCAGCAGCCAAGATAGAAGCGGGAGGGCCGGGGCAGATACGCAGTATTTT